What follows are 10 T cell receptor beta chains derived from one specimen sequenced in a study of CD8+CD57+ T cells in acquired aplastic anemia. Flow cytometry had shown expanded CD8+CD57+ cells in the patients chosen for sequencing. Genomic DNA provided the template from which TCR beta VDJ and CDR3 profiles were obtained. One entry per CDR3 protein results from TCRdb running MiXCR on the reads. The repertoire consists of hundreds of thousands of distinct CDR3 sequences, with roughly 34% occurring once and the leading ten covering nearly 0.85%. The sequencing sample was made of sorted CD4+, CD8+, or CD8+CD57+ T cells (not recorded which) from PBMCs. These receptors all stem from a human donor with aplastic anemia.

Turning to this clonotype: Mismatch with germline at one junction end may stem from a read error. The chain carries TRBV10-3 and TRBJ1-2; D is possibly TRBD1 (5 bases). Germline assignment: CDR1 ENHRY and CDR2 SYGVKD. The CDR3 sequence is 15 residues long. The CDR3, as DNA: TGTGCCAGCAGTTACCCTGAGACAGCCGGCTATGGCTACACCTTC. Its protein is CASSYPETAGYGYTF.

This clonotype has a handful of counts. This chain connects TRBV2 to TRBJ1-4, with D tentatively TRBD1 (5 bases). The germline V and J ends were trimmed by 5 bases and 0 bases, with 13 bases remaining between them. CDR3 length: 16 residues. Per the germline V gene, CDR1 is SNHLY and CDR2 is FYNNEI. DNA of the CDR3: TGTGCCAGCAGTAACTCACAGGTTGCAACTAATGAAAAACTGTTTTTT. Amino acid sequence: CASSNSQVATNEKLFF.

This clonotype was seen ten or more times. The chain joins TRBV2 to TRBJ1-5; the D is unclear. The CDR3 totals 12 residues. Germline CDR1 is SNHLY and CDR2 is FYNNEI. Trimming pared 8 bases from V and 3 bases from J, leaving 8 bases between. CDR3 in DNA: TGTGCCAGCGAGGGATACAATCAGCCCCAGCATTTT. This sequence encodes CASEGYNQPQHF.

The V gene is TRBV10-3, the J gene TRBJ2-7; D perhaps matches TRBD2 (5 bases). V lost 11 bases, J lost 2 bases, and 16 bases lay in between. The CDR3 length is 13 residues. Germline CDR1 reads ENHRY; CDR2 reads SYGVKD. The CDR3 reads CAGRKAGTYEQYF. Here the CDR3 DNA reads TGTGCCGGAAGGAAGGCGGGCACCTACGAGCAGTACTTC.

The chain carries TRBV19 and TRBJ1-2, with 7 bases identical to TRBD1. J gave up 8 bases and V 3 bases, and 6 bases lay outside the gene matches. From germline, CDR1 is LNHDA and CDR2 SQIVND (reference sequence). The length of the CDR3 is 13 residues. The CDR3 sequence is CASSMGQTVGYTF. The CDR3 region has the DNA TGTGCCAGTAGTATGGGACAGACGGTCGGCTACACCTTC.

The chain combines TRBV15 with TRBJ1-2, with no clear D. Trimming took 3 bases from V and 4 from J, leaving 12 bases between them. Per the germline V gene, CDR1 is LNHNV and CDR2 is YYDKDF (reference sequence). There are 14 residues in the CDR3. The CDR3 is CATSSPAGSYGYTF. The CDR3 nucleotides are TGTGCCACCAGCAGTCCCGCGGGTAGCTATGGCTACACCTTC.

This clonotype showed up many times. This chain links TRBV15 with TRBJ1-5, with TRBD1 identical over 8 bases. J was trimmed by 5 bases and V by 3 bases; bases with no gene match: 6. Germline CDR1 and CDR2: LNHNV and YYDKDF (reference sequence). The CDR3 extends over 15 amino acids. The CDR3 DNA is TGTGCCACCAGCAGCCGGGACAGGACGTATCAGCCCCAGCATTTT. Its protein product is CATSSRDRTYQPQHF.

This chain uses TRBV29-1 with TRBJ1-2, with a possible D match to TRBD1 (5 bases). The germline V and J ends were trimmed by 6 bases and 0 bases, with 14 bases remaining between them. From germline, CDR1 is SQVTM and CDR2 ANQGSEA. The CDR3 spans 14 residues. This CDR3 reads CSVVVTAANYGYTF. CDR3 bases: TGCAGCGTGGTGGTGACAGCGGCTAACTATGGCTACACCTTC.

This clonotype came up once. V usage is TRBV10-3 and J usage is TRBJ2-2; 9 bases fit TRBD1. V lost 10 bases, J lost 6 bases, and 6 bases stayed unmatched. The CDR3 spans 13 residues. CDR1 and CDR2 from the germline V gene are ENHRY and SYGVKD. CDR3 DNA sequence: TGTGCCAGCAGGAGACAGGGGGCCGGGGAGCTGTTTTTT. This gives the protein CASRRQGAGELFF.

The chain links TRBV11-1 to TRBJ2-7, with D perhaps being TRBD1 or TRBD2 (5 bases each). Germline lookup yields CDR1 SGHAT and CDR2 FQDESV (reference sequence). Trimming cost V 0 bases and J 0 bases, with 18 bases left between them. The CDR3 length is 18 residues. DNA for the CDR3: TGTGCCAGCAGCTTAGCGTTAGAATCGACAGCGGACTCCTACGAGCAGTACTTC. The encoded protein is CASSLALESTADSYEQYF.